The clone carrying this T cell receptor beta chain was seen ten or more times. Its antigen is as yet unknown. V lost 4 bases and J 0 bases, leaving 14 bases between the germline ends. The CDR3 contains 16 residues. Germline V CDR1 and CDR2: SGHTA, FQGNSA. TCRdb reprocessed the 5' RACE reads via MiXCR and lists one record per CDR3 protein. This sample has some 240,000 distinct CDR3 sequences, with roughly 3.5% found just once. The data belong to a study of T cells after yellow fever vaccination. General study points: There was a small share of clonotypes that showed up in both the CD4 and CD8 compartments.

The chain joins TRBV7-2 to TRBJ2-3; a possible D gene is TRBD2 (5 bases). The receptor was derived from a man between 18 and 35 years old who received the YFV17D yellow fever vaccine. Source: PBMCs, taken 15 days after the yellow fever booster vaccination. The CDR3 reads CASSWAGVGSTDTQYF. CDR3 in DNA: TGTGCCAGCAGCTGGGCGGGTGTGGGTAGCACAGATACGCAGTATTTT.